The 5 T cell receptor beta chains below were found in one sample sequenced in a study of blood T cell repertoires in COVID-19. Method: immunoSEQ multiplex PCR; TCRdb's copy keeps in-frame clones and lacks some. The sample has around 250,000 clones, over 80% seen once. The sequencing sample was made of PBMCs or T cells enriched from blood (not recorded which). The receptors stem from a woman aged 40 to 50 who had been exposed to COVID-19.

A word on this clone: The sample holds other DNA sequences that translate to the same CDR3. J is TRBJ1-1 and V is TRBV6-5; D gene ambiguous. V was cut by 2 bases and J by 2 bases, with 6 bases left in between. Germline V gene lookup returns CDR1 MNHEY and CDR2 SVGAGI. The CDR3 consists of 13 residues. CDR3 sequence (DNA): TGTGCCAGCAGTTACCGGGGAAACACTGAAGCTTTCTTT. Protein: CASSYRGNTEAFF.

The genes are TRBV7-9 and TRBJ1-2; D is possibly TRBD1 (6 bases). The CDR3 spans 13 residues. Trimming left V 3 bases short and J 5 bases short, with 10 bases between. Germline CDR1 reads SEHNR; CDR2 reads FQNEAQ (reference sequence). The CDR3 DNA sequence: TGTGCCAGCAGCTTTACTCAGGGGTATGGCTACACCTTC. It yields the protein CASSFTQGYGYTF.

J is TRBJ2-1 and V is TRBV7-2, with D maybe TRBD2 (6 bases). The CDR3 has 15 amino acids. CDR1 is SGHTA, CDR2 FQGNSA, per germline. The V and J ends lost 5 bases and 5 bases respectively, with 16 bases between them. CDR3 nucleotides: TGTGCCAGCAGCCCGGACCCGGGACTCCACAATGAGCAGTTCTTC. It specifies CASSPDPGLHNEQFF.

Details on this clone: The sample holds other DNA sequences that translate to the same CDR3. The chain links TRBV6-2 or TRBV6-3 to TRBJ1-3, with no clear D. The V end lost 1 base, the J end lost 0 bases, and 4 bases lay between the germline ends. The germline V gene encodes CDR1 MNHEY and CDR2 SVGEGT. The CDR3 loop spans 14 amino acids. The DNA for the CDR3 is TGTGCCAGCAGTTACTTCGGCTCTGGAAACACCATATATTTT. It yields the protein CASSYFGSGNTIYF.

The gene calls are TRBV15 and TRBJ2-1; TRBD2 agrees at 9 bases. The CDR3 runs 16 residues. Trimming removed 0 bases from V and 4 bases from J; junction bases left unmatched: 4. CDR1 is LNHNV and CDR2 is YYDKDF in the germline V gene (reference sequence). The CDR3 DNA reads TGTGCCACCAGCAGAGATCGGCGGGGGGGTTACAATGAGCAGTTCTTC. The encoded protein is CATSRDRRGGYNEQFF.